This TCR beta chain derives from a study of blood T cell repertoires in COVID-19. On the study more broadly: Researchers got acute and convalescent COVID-19 samples from the United States, Italy and Spain. Sources were T cells, B-cell-depleted T cells, or PBMCs; the material itself was cDNA or gDNA.

Study processing details: Reference gene primer amplification gave nucleated cell count estimates. Sequencing used immunoSEQ multiplex PCR; TCRdb keeps in-frame clones, though not all of them. V and J calls and clone size come straight from that table; D and trimming were deduced from the DNA. This sample has about 86,000 clones, with roughly 80% found just once. V was shortened by 4 bases and J by 3 bases, with 13 bases between the two germline ends. CDR1 and CDR2 (germline): SGHRS, YFSETQ. This CDR3 has 15 amino acids. The chain has TRBV5-1 and TRBJ1-4, with TRBD1 as a possible D gene (6 bases). This TCR was recovered from a man aged 50-60 years with acute or convalescent COVID-19. Sequencing was performed on peripheral blood. In DNA, the CDR3 is TGCGCCAGCAGCCTTACAGGGCCCGCTAATGAAAAACTGTTTTTT. This encodes CASSLTGPANEKLFF.